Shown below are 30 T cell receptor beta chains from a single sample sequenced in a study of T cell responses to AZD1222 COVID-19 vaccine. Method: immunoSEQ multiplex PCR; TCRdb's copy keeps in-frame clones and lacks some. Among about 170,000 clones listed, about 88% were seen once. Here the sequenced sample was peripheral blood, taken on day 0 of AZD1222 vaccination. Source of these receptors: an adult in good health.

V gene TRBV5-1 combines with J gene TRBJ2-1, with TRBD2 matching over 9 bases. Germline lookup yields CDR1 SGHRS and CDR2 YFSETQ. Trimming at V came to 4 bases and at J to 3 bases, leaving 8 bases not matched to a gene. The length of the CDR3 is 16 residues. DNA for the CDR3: TGCGCCAGCAGCCCGGATAGCGGGAGTGTCTACAATGAGCAGTTCTTC. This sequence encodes CASSPDSGSVYNEQFF.

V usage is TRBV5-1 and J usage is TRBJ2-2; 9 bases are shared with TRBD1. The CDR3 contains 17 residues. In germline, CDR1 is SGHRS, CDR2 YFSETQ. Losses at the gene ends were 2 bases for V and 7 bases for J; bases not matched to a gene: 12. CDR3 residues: CASSFLPGQGIGGELFF. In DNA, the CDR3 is TGCGCCAGCAGCTTCCTCCCGGGACAGGGAATCGGCGGGGAGCTGTTTTTT.

The CDR3 region has the DNA TGTGCCATCAGTGAAGACAGGGGGCTCTACAATGAGCAGTTCTTC. This encodes CAISEDRGLYNEQFF. The chain combines TRBV10-3 with TRBJ2-1, with 10 bases identical to TRBD1. The J segment lost 3 bases and the V segment lost 3 bases, leaving 2 bases of the junction unmatched. The CDR3 sequence is 15 residues long. The germline V gene has CDR1 ENHRY and CDR2 SYGVKD.

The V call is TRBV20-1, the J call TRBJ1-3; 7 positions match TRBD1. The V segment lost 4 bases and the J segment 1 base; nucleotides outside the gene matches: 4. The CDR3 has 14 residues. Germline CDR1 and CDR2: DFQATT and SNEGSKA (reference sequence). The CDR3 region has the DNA TGCAGTGCTACTGACAGGGCTTCTGGAAACACCATATATTTT. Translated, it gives CSATDRASGNTIYF.

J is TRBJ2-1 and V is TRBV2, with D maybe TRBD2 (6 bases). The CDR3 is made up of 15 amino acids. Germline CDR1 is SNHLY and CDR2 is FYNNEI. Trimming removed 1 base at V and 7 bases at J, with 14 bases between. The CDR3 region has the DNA TGTGCCAGCAGTGAAGGACTAGTAGGTTTGAATGAGCAGTTCTTC. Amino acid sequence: CASSEGLVGLNEQFF. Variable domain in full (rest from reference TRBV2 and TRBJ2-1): EPEVTQTPSHQVTQMGQEVILRCVPISNHLYFYWYRQILGQKVEFLVSFYNNEISEKSEIFDDQFSVERPDGSNFTLKIRSTKLEDSAMYFCASSEGLVGLNEQFFGPGTRLTVL.

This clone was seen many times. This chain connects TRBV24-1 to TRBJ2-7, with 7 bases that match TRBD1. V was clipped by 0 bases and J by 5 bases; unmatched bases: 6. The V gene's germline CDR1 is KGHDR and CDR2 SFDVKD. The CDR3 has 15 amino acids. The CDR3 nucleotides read TGTGCCACCAGTGATTTGCGAACAGGGGAAGACGAGCAGTACGTC. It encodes CATSDLRTGEDEQYV.

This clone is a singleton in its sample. The CDR3 DNA reads as TGTGCCAGTAGTAGAAGTTGGACCTCCTACGAGCAGTACTTC. Its translation is CASSRSWTSYEQYF. This chain joins TRBV19 and TRBJ2-7, with D unresolved. V lost 4 bases, J lost 0 bases, and 10 bases lay in between. CDR3 length equals 14 residues. Germline loops: CDR1 LNHDA, CDR2 SQIVND (reference sequence).

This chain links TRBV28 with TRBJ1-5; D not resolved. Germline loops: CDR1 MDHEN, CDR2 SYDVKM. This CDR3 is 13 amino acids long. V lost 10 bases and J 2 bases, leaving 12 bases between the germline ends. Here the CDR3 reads CATMELGNQPQHF. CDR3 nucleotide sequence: TGTGCCACCATGGAGTTGGGCAATCAGCCCCAGCATTTT.

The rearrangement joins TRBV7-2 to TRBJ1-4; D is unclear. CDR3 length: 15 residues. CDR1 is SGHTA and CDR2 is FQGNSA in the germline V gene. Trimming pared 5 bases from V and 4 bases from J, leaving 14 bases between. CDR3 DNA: TGTGCCAGCAGCCCCCCCCGGGGTGGTAATGAAAAACTGTTTTTT. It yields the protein CASSPPRGGNEKLFF.

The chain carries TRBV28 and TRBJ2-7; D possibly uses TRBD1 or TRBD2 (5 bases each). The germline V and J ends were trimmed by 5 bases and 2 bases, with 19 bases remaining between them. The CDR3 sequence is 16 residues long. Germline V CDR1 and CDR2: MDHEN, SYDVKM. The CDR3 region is CASSLLAGARAYEQYF. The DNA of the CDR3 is TGTGCCAGCAGTCTTCTGGCCGGGGCCAGAGCCTACGAGCAGTACTTC.

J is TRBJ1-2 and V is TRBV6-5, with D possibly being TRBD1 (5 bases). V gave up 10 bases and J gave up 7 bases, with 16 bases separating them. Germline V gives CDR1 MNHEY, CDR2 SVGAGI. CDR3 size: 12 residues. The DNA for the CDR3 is TGTGCCATCGGGGGGGAAGTTGGTGGCTACACCTTC. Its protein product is CAIGGEVGGYTF.

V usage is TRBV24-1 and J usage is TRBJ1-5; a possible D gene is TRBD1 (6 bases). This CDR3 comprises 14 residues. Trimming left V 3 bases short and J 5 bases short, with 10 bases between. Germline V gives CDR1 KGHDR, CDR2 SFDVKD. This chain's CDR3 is CATSDEGGDQPQHF. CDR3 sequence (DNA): TGTGCCACCAGTGATGAAGGGGGGGATCAGCCCCAGCATTTT.

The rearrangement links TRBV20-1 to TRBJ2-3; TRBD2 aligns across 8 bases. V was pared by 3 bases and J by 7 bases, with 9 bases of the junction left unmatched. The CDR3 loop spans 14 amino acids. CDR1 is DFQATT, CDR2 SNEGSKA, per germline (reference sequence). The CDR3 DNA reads TGCAGTGCTAGTTTGGCGGGAGGAAGGAATACGCAGTATTTT. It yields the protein CSASLAGGRNTQYF.

CDR3 amino acids: CASRSDRAINQPQHF. The CDR3 nucleotides read TGTGCCAGTAGATCGGACAGGGCCATCAATCAGCCCCAGCATTTT. The V call is TRBV19, the J call TRBJ1-5; TRBD1 matches at 8 bases. The CDR3 is 15 amino acids. Trimming cost V 6 bases and J 3 bases; bases outside gene matches: 7. The germline gives CDR1 LNHDA, CDR2 SQIVND (reference sequence).

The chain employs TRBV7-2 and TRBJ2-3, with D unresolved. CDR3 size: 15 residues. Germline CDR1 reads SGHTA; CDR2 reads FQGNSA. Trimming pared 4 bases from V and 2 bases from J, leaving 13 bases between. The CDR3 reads CASSSYWHSTDTQYF. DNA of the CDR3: TGTGCCAGCAGCTCCTATTGGCATTCCACAGATACGCAGTATTTT.

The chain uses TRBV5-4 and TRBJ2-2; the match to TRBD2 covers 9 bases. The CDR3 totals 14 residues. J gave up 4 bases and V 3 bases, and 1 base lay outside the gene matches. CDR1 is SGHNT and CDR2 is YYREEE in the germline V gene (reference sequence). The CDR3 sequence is CASSWRGGTGELFF. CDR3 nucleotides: TGTGCCAGCAGCTGGCGGGGGGGCACCGGGGAGCTGTTTTTT.

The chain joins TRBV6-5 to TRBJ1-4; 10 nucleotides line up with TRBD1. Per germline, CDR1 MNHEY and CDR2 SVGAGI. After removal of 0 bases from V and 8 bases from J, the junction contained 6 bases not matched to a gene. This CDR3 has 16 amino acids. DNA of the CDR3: TGTGCCAGCAGTTACTCTACCGGGACAGGGGCGGAAAAACTGTTTTTT. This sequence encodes CASSYSTGTGAEKLFF.

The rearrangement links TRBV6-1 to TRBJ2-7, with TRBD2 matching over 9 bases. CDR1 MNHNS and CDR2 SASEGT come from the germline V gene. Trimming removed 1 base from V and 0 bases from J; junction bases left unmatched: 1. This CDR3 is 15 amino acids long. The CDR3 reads CASSEGSGSSYEQYF. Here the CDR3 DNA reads TGTGCCAGCAGTGAAGGTAGCGGGAGCTCCTACGAGCAGTACTTC.

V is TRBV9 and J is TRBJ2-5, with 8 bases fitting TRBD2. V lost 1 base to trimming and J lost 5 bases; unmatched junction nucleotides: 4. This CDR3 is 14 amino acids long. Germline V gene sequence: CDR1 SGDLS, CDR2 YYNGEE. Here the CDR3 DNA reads TGTGCCAGCAGCGTACGGGGGGGATTCGAGACCCAGTACTTC. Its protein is CASSVRGGFETQYF.

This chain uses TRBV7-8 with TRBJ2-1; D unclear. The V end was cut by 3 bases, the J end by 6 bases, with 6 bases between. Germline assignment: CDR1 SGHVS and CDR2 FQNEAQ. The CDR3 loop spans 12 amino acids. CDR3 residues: CASSFMGNEQFF. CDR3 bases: TGTGCCAGCAGCTTTATGGGCAATGAGCAGTTCTTC.

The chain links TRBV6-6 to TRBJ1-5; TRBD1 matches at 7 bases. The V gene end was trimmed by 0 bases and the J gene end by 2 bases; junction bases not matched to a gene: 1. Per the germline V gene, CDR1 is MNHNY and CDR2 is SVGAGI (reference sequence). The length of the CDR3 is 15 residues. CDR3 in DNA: TGTGCCAGCAGTTACTCAGACAGGGGCAATCAGCCCCAGCATTTT. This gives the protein CASSYSDRGNQPQHF.

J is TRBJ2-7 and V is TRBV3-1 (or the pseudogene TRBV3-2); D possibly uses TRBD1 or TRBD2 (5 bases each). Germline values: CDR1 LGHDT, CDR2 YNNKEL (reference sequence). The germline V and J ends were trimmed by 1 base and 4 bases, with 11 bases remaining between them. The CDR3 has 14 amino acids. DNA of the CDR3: TGTGCCAGCAGCCAAGTCCCGGGACCTTACGAGCAGTACTTC. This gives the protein CASSQVPGPYEQYF.

This chain's CDR3 is CASSRQGQGLHEQYF. The CDR3 DNA sequence: TGTGCCAGCAGCCGGCAGGGACAGGGTTTGCACGAGCAGTACTTC. This chain uses TRBV14 with TRBJ2-7, with 9 bases lining up with TRBD1. CDR1 is SGHDN and CDR2 is FVKESK in the germline V gene. Trimming at V came to 4 bases and at J to 5 bases, leaving 9 bases not matched to a gene. This CDR3 is built from 15 residues.

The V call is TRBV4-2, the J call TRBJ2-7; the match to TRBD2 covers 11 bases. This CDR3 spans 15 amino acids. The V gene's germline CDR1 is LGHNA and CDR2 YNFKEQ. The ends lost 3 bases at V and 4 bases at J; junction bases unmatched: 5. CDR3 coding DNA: TGTGCCAGCAGCCAGATAGCGGGAGGGCCATACGAGCAGTACTTC. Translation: CASSQIAGGPYEQYF.

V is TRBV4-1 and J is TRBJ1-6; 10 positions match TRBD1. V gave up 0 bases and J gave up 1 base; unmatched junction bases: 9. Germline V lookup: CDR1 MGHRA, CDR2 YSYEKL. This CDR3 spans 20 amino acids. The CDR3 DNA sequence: TGCGCCAGCAGCCAAGAACAAGGACAGGGGGGAATATCCTATAATTCACCCCTCCACTTT. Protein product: CASSQEQGQGGISYNSPLHF.

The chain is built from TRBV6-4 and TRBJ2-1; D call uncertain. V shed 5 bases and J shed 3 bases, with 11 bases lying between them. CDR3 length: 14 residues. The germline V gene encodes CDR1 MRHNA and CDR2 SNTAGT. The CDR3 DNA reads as TGTGCCAGCAGTCCTGGTTGGGACTACAATGAGCAGTTCTTC. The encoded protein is CASSPGWDYNEQFF.

The CDR3 nucleotides read TGTGCCAGCAGCTTAGCAGGGATTGGGGCCGGGGAGCTGTTTTTT. Residues: CASSLAGIGAGELFF. The chain is built from TRBV7-9 and TRBJ2-2; D uncertain. With 0 bases removed from V and 6 bases from J, the gap between germline ends came to 11 bases. The CDR3 is made up of 15 amino acids. Germline-derived CDR1 and CDR2 are SEHNR and FQNEAQ (reference sequence).

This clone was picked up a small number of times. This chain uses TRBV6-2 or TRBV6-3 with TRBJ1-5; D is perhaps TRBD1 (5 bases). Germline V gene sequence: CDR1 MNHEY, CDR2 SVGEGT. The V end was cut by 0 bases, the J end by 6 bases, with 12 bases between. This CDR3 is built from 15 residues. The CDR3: CASSYSNGGIQPQHF. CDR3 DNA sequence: TGTGCCAGCAGTTACTCGAATGGGGGAATTCAGCCCCAGCATTTT.

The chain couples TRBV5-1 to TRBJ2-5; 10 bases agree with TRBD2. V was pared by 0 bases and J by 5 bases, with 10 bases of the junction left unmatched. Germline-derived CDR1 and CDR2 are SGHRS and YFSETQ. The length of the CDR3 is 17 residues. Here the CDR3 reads CASSLDGPSGSRETQYF. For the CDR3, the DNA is TGCGCCAGCAGCTTGGATGGGCCTAGCGGGAGTCGGGAGACCCAGTACTTC.

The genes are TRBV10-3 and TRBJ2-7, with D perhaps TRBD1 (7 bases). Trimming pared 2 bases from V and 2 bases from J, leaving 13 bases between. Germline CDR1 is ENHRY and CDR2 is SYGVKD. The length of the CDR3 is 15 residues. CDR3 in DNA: TGTGCCATCAGTGAGGGCAGGGGGGTCCCCTACGAGCAGTACTTC. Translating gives CAISEGRGVPYEQYF.